The clone carrying this TCR beta chain was counted between two and nine times. What it binds is unknown. Trimming pared 0 bases from V and 7 bases from J, leaving 13 bases between. The CDR3 has 14 amino acids. Per germline, CDR1 DFQATT and CDR2 SNEGSKA (reference sequence). The data were obtained in a study of blood T cells in healthy people across ages. In the study overall: About one barcoded TCR beta cDNA was captured per two T cells. Study outcomes and limitations: Fewer expanded clones and more diversity marked long-lived versus aged donors. Roughly linearly, TCR beta diversity per million T cells fell as age increased.

For the second PCR, which ran for about 6 to 12 cycles, a sample-barcoded 5' primer and a J-beta primer mix were used. Unique molecular identifiers of 12 random nucleotides labeled each cDNA. One entry per CDR3 protein, called by TCRdb with MiXCR from the 5' RACE reads. There are approximately 1.5 million distinct CDR3 sequences in the sample; about 31% occur only once, and 11% lies in the top ten. This TCR was recovered from a woman in her twenties or thirties in good health. The sequenced material came from blood. V and J are TRBV20-1 and TRBJ2-1; D uncertain. The CDR3 DNA reads as TGCAGTGCTAGAGATCCATTGGCTAGTAATGAGCAGTTCTTC. Translated, it gives CSARDPLASNEQFF.